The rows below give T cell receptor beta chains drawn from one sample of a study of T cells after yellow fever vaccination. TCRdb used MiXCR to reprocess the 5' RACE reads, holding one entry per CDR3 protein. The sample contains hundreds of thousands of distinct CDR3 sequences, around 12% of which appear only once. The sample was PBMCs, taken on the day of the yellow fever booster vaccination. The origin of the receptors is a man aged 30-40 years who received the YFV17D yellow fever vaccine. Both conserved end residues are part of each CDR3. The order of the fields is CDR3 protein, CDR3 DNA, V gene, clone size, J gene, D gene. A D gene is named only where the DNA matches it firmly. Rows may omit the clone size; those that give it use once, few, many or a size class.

CDR3aa: CSARKPSGGGRGELFF
CDR3nt: TGCAGTGCTAGAAAACCCAGTGGAGGTGGGCGTGGGGAGCTGTTTTTT
v_gene: TRBV20-1
abundance: -
j_gene: TRBJ2-2
d_gene: -

CDR3aa: CASSLGTGTLPTEAFF
CDR3nt: TGTGCCAGCAGCTTAGGGACAGGTACGCTCCCCACTGAAGCTTTCTTT
v_gene: TRBV7-2
abundance: few
j_gene: TRBJ1-1
d_gene: TRBD1

CDR3aa: CASSYRTGFGGELFF
CDR3nt: TGTGCCAGCAGTTATCGTACGGGGTTCGGCGGGGAGCTGTTTTTT
v_gene: TRBV12-3/TRBV12-4
abundance: -
j_gene: TRBJ2-2
d_gene: -

CDR3aa: CASSEREIGNEQFF
CDR3nt: TGTGCCAGTAGTGAGCGGGAGATAGGGAATGAGCAGTTCTTC
v_gene: TRBV19
abundance: few
j_gene: TRBJ2-1
d_gene: TRBD2

CDR3aa: CASSYSGWQLANTGELFF
CDR3nt: TGTGCCAGCAGTTACTCGGGGTGGCAGCTAGCGAACACCGGGGAGCTGTTTTTT
v_gene: TRBV6-5
abundance: many
j_gene: TRBJ2-2
d_gene: -

CDR3aa: CASTLAYTQYF
CDR3nt: TGTGCCAGCACCCTAGCATATACGCAGTATTTT
v_gene: TRBV7-2
abundance: -
j_gene: TRBJ2-3
d_gene: -

CDR3aa: CASSLRHMNTEAFF
CDR3nt: TGTGCCAGCAGTTTAAGACACATGAACACTGAAGCTTTCTTT
v_gene: TRBV12-3/TRBV12-4
abundance: -
j_gene: TRBJ1-1
d_gene: -

CDR3aa: CASSFSYGYTF
CDR3nt: TGTGCCAGCAGCTTTTCCTATGGCTACACCTTC
v_gene: TRBV5-6
abundance: many
j_gene: TRBJ1-2
d_gene: -

CDR3aa: CASGVGEPQETQYF
CDR3nt: TGTGCCAGCGGCGTCGGGGAACCACAAGAGACCCAGTACTTC
v_gene: TRBV9
abundance: -
j_gene: TRBJ2-5
d_gene: -

CDR3aa: CASSQEQTGRFYEQYF
CDR3nt: TGTGCCAGCAGCCAAGAACAGACAGGAAGGTTTTACGAGCAGTACTTC
v_gene: TRBV4-2
abundance: -
j_gene: TRBJ2-7
d_gene: -

CDR3aa: CASSLTGLAGQETQYF
CDR3nt: TGTGCCAGCAGCTTAACGGGACTAGCGGGACAAGAGACCCAGTACTTC
v_gene: TRBV7-3
abundance: -
j_gene: TRBJ2-5
d_gene: TRBD2

CDR3aa: CSASGTIYYEQYF
CDR3nt: TGCAGTGCTAGTGGGACTATCTATTACGAGCAGTACTTC
v_gene: TRBV20-1
abundance: -
j_gene: TRBJ2-7
d_gene: TRBD2

CDR3aa: CASSQEETSAGLFNEQFF
CDR3nt: TGCGCCAGCAGCCAAGAAGAGACTTCGGCAGGGCTTTTTAATGAGCAGTTCTTC
v_gene: TRBV4-1
abundance: few
j_gene: TRBJ2-1
d_gene: -

CDR3aa: CASSLGPSVQYF
CDR3nt: TGTGCCAGCAGTTTGGGTCCCTCGGTTCAGTACTTC
v_gene: TRBV28
abundance: few
j_gene: TRBJ2-4
d_gene: -

CDR3aa: CATTTGNTGELFF
CDR3nt: TGCGCCACCACCACAGGGAACACCGGGGAGCTGTTTTTT
v_gene: TRBV5-1
abundance: many
j_gene: TRBJ2-2
d_gene: -

CDR3aa: CASSLGAGGYTGELFF
CDR3nt: TGTGCCAGCAGCTTAGGCGCAGGGGGGTACACCGGGGAGCTGTTTTTT
v_gene: TRBV7-8
abundance: many
j_gene: TRBJ2-2
d_gene: -

CDR3aa: CASSRLAGWSYNEQFF
CDR3nt: TGCGCCAGCAGCCGACTGGCCGGGTGGTCCTACAATGAGCAGTTCTTC
v_gene: TRBV4-1
abundance: few
j_gene: TRBJ2-1
d_gene: -

CDR3aa: CASRPSTGLSNQPQHF
CDR3nt: TGTGCCAGCAGGCCCTCGACAGGACTTAGCAATCAGCCCCAGCATTTT
v_gene: TRBV12-3/TRBV12-4
abundance: few
j_gene: TRBJ1-5
d_gene: -

CDR3aa: CASSYRRQGENQPQHF
CDR3nt: TGTGCCAGCAGTTATCGACGACAGGGGGAGAATCAGCCCCAGCATTTT
v_gene: TRBV6-2/TRBV6-3
abundance: few
j_gene: TRBJ1-5
d_gene: TRBD1

CDR3aa: CATSESLAATDTQYF
CDR3nt: TGTGCCACCAGTGAGTCACTAGCGGCCACAGATACGCAGTATTTT
v_gene: TRBV24-1
abundance: -
j_gene: TRBJ2-3
d_gene: TRBD2

CDR3aa: CASSGSGRYMQYF
CDR3nt: TGTGCCTCCAGCGGGAGCGGGAGATATATGCAGTATTTT
v_gene: TRBV19
abundance: -
j_gene: TRBJ2-3
d_gene: TRBD2

CDR3aa: CASSFQRGDTDTQYF
CDR3nt: TGCGCCAGCAGCTTTCAACGGGGAGACACAGATACGCAGTATTTT
v_gene: TRBV5-1
abundance: -
j_gene: TRBJ2-3
d_gene: -

CDR3aa: CASSWGQHYEQYF
CDR3nt: TGTGCCAGCAGCTGGGGACAGCACTACGAGCAGTACTTC
v_gene: TRBV5-6
abundance: few
j_gene: TRBJ2-7
d_gene: TRBD1

CDR3aa: CASSLLQAEAFF
CDR3nt: TGTGCCAGCTCACTCCTCCAGGCTGAAGCTTTCTTT
v_gene: TRBV18
abundance: few
j_gene: TRBJ1-1
d_gene: -

CDR3aa: CASVLPGRDEKLFF
CDR3nt: TGTGCCAGCGTACTACCGGGACGGGACGAAAAACTGTTTTTT
v_gene: TRBV5-5
abundance: -
j_gene: TRBJ1-4
d_gene: -

CDR3aa: CSAEGEETQYF
CDR3nt: TGCAGTGCTGAAGGGGAAGAGACCCAGTACTTC
v_gene: TRBV20-1
abundance: -
j_gene: TRBJ2-5
d_gene: -

CDR3aa: CSTSPETSYNEQFF
CDR3nt: TGCAGTACCTCGCCGGAAACTTCCTACAATGAGCAGTTCTTC
v_gene: TRBV20-1
abundance: few
j_gene: TRBJ2-1
d_gene: -

CDR3aa: CASHQDRDSNQPQHF
CDR3nt: TGTGCCAGCCACCAAGACAGGGATAGCAATCAGCCCCAGCATTTT
v_gene: TRBV2
abundance: few
j_gene: TRBJ1-5
d_gene: TRBD1

CDR3aa: CASSVEDGYNEQFF
CDR3nt: TGTGCCAGCAGCGTAGAGGACGGGTACAATGAGCAGTTCTTC
v_gene: TRBV9
abundance: few
j_gene: TRBJ2-1
d_gene: -

CDR3aa: CASSRSFSAAFF
CDR3nt: TGTGCCAGCAGCCGCTCCTTTTCTGCTGCTTTCTTT
v_gene: TRBV12-3/TRBV12-4
abundance: -
j_gene: TRBJ1-1
d_gene: -

CDR3aa: CASSIDEKLFF
CDR3nt: TGTGCCAGCAGCATAGACGAAAAACTGTTTTTT
v_gene: TRBV7-9
abundance: few
j_gene: TRBJ1-4
d_gene: -

CDR3aa: CASKGTGPVTEAFF
CDR3nt: TGTGCCAGCAAGGGAACAGGCCCTGTCACTGAAGCTTTCTTT
v_gene: TRBV5-5
abundance: few
j_gene: TRBJ1-1
d_gene: -

CDR3aa: CASSGRKGNQPQHF
CDR3nt: TGTGCCAGCAGCGGACGGAAGGGAAATCAGCCCCAGCATTTT
v_gene: TRBV21-1
abundance: -
j_gene: TRBJ1-5
d_gene: -

CDR3aa: CASRKPGTITGELFF
CDR3nt: TGTGCCAGCAGAAAACCGGGAACCATCACCGGGGAGCTGTTTTTT
v_gene: TRBV6-2/TRBV6-3
abundance: few
j_gene: TRBJ2-2
d_gene: -

CDR3aa: CASSVGQEAYEQYF
CDR3nt: TGTGCCAGCAGTGTGGGACAGGAGGCCTACGAGCAGTACTTC
v_gene: TRBV6-1
abundance: -
j_gene: TRBJ2-7
d_gene: TRBD1